Following are 27 T cell receptor beta chains from one sample sequenced in a study of T cells in localized non-small cell lung cancer. Sequenced by immunoSEQ multiplex PCR; TCRdb stores in-frame clones only, minus some. Of tens of thousands of clones listed, around 93% were seen once; the top ten hold roughly 7.7%. The sequencing used peripheral blood, collected before any cancer treatment. These receptor sequences come from a female donor at least 60 years old with stage I lung adenocarcinoma.

V gene TRBV6-5 combines with J gene TRBJ2-3, with TRBD2 matching 8 bases. Trimming removed 6 bases from V and 1 base from J; junction bases left unmatched: 3. The CDR3 is 14 amino acids. Germline V gives CDR1 MNHEY, CDR2 SVGAGI. CDR3 sequence: CASRYSGGTDTQYF. For the CDR3, the DNA is TGTGCCAGCAGGTATAGCGGGGGCACAGATACGCAGTATTTT.

This clone was seen once. V gene TRBV11-1 combines with J gene TRBJ1-1, with D possibly matching TRBD1 (5 bases). V shed 5 bases and J shed 4 bases, with 20 bases lying between them. The CDR3 consists of 16 residues. Germline V lookup: CDR1 SGHAT, CDR2 FQDESV (reference sequence). The CDR3 loop is CASSRNGGTPGTEAFF. For the CDR3, the DNA is TGTGCCAGCAGCCGTAATGGGGGGACCCCGGGCACTGAAGCTTTCTTT.

The genes are TRBV10-3 and TRBJ1-1, with a possible D match to TRBD1 (6 bases). The CDR3 loop spans 17 amino acids. V was pared by 3 bases and J by 2 bases, with 19 bases between. Germline CDR1 ENHRY, CDR2 SYGVKD. For the CDR3, the DNA is TGTGCCATCAGTGAAGGGGGACGATCCCACGGTAACACTGAAGCTTTCTTT. This sequence encodes CAISEGGRSHGNTEAFF.

V usage is TRBV15 and J usage is TRBJ1-5; unclear D gene. Per the germline V gene, CDR1 is LNHNV and CDR2 is YYDKDF (reference sequence). The CDR3 spans 15 residues. The V end lost 0 bases, the J end lost 1 base, and 7 bases lay between the germline ends. CDR3 loop: CATSRDKYSNQPQHF. DNA for the CDR3: TGTGCCACCAGCAGAGATAAATACAGCAATCAGCCCCAGCATTTT.

The chain employs TRBV7-2 and TRBJ1-1; tentatively, D is TRBD1 (5 bases). The CDR3 extends over 14 amino acids. V was cut by 6 bases and J by 4 bases, with 15 bases left in between. Germline-derived CDR1 and CDR2 are SGHTA and FQGNSA. DNA for the CDR3: TGTGCCAGCAGGGCCCGACAGTGGGGCACTGAAGCTTTCTTT. Translated, it gives CASRARQWGTEAFF.

CDR3 loop: CASSLLTGWYNEQFF. DNA for the CDR3: TGTGCCAGTAGTCTTCTGACAGGGTGGTACAATGAGCAGTTCTTC. The chain carries TRBV19 and TRBJ2-1; 7 bases fit TRBD1. Germline CDR1 LNHDA, CDR2 SQIVND (reference sequence). Losses at the gene ends were 5 bases for V and 4 bases for J; bases not matched to a gene: 8. The CDR3 loop spans 15 amino acids.

The chain joins TRBV28 to TRBJ1-2; D is perhaps TRBD1 (6 bases). V dropped 6 bases and J dropped 7 bases, with 15 bases sitting between them. In germline, CDR1 is MDHEN, CDR2 SYDVKM. This CDR3 spans 13 amino acids. The CDR3 loop is CASRKPGGAGYTF. CDR3 in DNA: TGTGCCAGCAGGAAGCCGGGGGGCGCTGGCTACACCTTC.

The chain employs TRBV28 and TRBJ2-3, with D perhaps matching TRBD1 (6 bases). The V and J ends lost 10 bases and 2 bases respectively, with 13 bases between them. This CDR3 spans 13 amino acids. The germline gives CDR1 MDHEN, CDR2 SYDVKM. The CDR3 DNA reads TGTGCCATAGGGGGACACCTCACAGATACGCAGTATTTT. Translating it yields CAIGGHLTDTQYF.

This clone was recorded once. The chain has TRBV4-3 and TRBJ2-2; 10 positions match TRBD1. Germline CDR1 LGHNA, CDR2 YSLEER. This CDR3 has 16 residues. The junction had 6 bases not matched to a gene; V was cut back by 4 bases and J by 4 bases. The CDR3 DNA sequence: TGCGCCAGCAGCCGAGACAGGGGGCGCGGCACCGGGGAGCTGTTTTTT. Its translation is CASSRDRGRGTGELFF.

This clone was detected once. This sequence joins TRBV18 and TRBJ2-5; D is perhaps TRBD1 (6 bases). Germline loops: CDR1 KGHSH, CDR2 LQKENI. The CDR3 covers 15 residues. Deletions cut 4 bases from V and 2 bases from J, with 14 bases between. The CDR3 coding sequence is TGTGCCAGCTCACAAATCGACAGGATTCAAGAGACCCAGTACTTC. Amino acid sequence: CASSQIDRIQETQYF.

The chain links TRBV5-1 to TRBJ2-5, with unresolved D. CDR3 length equals 14 residues. V was cut by 0 bases and J by 1 base, with 7 bases left in between. The germline gives CDR1 SGHRS, CDR2 YFSETQ. The DNA of the CDR3 is TGCGCCAGCAGCTTGGGGTCGAGCCAAGAGACCCAGTACTTC. It yields the protein CASSLGSSQETQYF.

The count of this clone is one. The chain employs TRBV18 and TRBJ2-3; TRBD2 matches 9 bases. The CDR3 has 18 amino acids. V gave up 3 bases and J gave up 0 bases; unmatched junction bases: 10. Germline V gives CDR1 KGHSH, CDR2 LQKENI. CDR3 coding DNA: TGTGCCAGCTCACCTAATCCGATCAGCGGGGGGAGCACAGATACGCAGTATTTT. This encodes CASSPNPISGGSTDTQYF.

CDR3 sequence reads: CASSPEATPNEKLFF. For the CDR3, the DNA is TGCGCCAGCAGCCCGGAAGCCACGCCTAATGAAAAACTGTTTTTT. This chain joins TRBV5-1 and TRBJ1-4, with D hard to call. This CDR3 has 15 amino acids. With 4 bases removed from V and 3 bases from J, the gap between germline ends came to 13 bases. The germline V gene has CDR1 SGHRS and CDR2 YFSETQ. The full variable domain, rest sourced from reference TRBV5-1 and TRBJ1-4, is KAGVTQTPRYLIKTRGQQVTLSCSPISGHRSVSWYQQTPGQGLQFLFEYFSETQRNKGNFPGRFSGRQFSNSRSEMNVSTLELGDSALYLCASSPEATPNEKLFFGSGTQLSVL.

This chain uses TRBV7-9 with TRBJ1-2, with D possibly TRBD1 on 5 matching bases. The V end was cut by 1 base, the J end by 6 bases, with 9 bases between. Per the germline V gene, CDR1 is SEHNR and CDR2 is FQNEAQ (reference sequence). CDR3 size: 13 residues. This CDR3 is CASSLGQLNGYTF. DNA for the CDR3: TGTGCCAGCAGCTTAGGACAGTTAAATGGCTACACCTTC.

This chain connects TRBV6-5 to TRBJ2-7, with TRBD1 matching 9 bases. Trimming took 3 bases from V and 2 from J; bases not matched to a gene: 5. From germline, CDR1 is MNHEY and CDR2 SVGAGI. The CDR3 is 15 residues long. CDR3 sequence reads: CASSYFGTGPYEQYF. In DNA form, the CDR3 reads TGTGCCAGCAGTTATTTCGGGACAGGGCCCTACGAGCAGTACTTC.

The chain is built from TRBV5-1 and TRBJ2-5, with a tentative D call TRBD2 (6 bases). CDR1 and CDR2 from the germline V gene are SGHRS and YFSETQ. The CDR3 covers 15 residues. Trimming stripped 0 bases from V and 2 bases from J, with 11 bases between. The CDR3: CASSLGGSGQETQYF. The CDR3, as DNA: TGCGCCAGCAGCTTGGGGGGGAGCGGGCAAGAGACCCAGTACTTC. The full variable domain, in which reference TRBV5-1 and TRBJ2-5 provide the parts outside the CDR3, is KAGVTQTPRYLIKTRGQQVTLSCSPISGHRSVSWYQQTPGQGLQFLFEYFSETQRNKGNFPGRFSGRQFSNSRSEMNVSTLELGDSALYLCASSLGGSGQETQYFGPGTRLLVL.

The rearrangement uses TRBV6-5 and TRBJ2-3; D gene unclear. The germline V gene has CDR1 MNHEY and CDR2 SVGAGI. This CDR3 comprises 14 residues. V lost 5 bases and J 4 bases, leaving 13 bases between the germline ends. The CDR3: CASSPWTRADTQYF. In DNA, the CDR3 is TGTGCCAGCAGTCCCTGGACCCGCGCAGATACGCAGTATTTT.

This clone showed up just once. The gene calls are TRBV6-6 and TRBJ2-3, with TRBD1 matching 9 bases. The V segment lost 2 bases and the J segment 4 bases; nucleotides outside the gene matches: 4. Per germline, CDR1 MNHNY and CDR2 SVGAGI (reference sequence). The CDR3 loop spans 15 amino acids. The CDR3 nucleotides read TGTGCCAGCAGTTACGTTACAGGGGGCGCAGATACGCAGTATTTT. Translation: CASSYVTGGADTQYF.

The J gene is TRBJ2-1, the V gene TRBV5-1, with 7 bases matching TRBD1. With 5 bases clipped from V and 10 bases from J, the junction kept 6 bases outside the gene matches. The length of the CDR3 is 12 residues. Germline values: CDR1 SGHRS, CDR2 YFSETQ. For the CDR3, the DNA is TGCGCCAGCAGATCGGACAGGCTGGAGCAGTTCTTC. This sequence encodes CASRSDRLEQFF.

CDR3 in DNA: TGTGCCAGCTCTGACCAGGGGAACACTGAAGCTTTCTTT. It encodes CASSDQGNTEAFF. The J gene is TRBJ1-1, the V gene TRBV2, with TRBD1 as a possible D gene (5 bases). Trimming left V 8 bases short and J 1 base short, with 11 bases between. Germline V lookup: CDR1 SNHLY, CDR2 FYNNEI. This CDR3 has 13 residues.

The CDR3: CASSLVSGDGTEAFF. The CDR3 region has the DNA TGTGCCAGCAGCTTAGTATCTGGGGATGGCACTGAAGCTTTCTTT. The gene calls are TRBV7-9 and TRBJ1-1, with unresolved D. Germline assignment: CDR1 SEHNR and CDR2 FQNEAQ (reference sequence). The CDR3 length is 15 residues. With 1 base removed from V and 4 bases from J, the gap between germline ends came to 13 bases.

The chain joins TRBV28 to TRBJ1-2, with D hard to call. Germline assignment: CDR1 MDHEN and CDR2 SYDVKM. Trimming took 2 bases from V and 2 from J, leaving 18 bases between them. The CDR3 spans 17 residues. In DNA form, the CDR3 reads TGTGCCAGCAGTTTAGATTCCCACTACAGCTGGAACTATGGCTACACCTTC. This codes for CASSLDSHYSWNYGYTF.

This clone was seen a single time. The chain combines TRBV7-9 with TRBJ1-2; D not certain. Trimming cost V 3 bases and J 3 bases, with 14 bases left between them. Germline values: CDR1 SEHNR, CDR2 FQNEAQ (reference sequence). The CDR3 runs to 15 residues. The CDR3: CASSFGERVHYGYTF. CDR3 coding DNA: TGTGCCAGCAGCTTTGGTGAAAGGGTACACTATGGCTACACCTTC.

The chain employs TRBV7-9 and TRBJ1-2, with a tentative D call TRBD1 (5 bases). The ends were cut back, 5 bases at V and 4 bases at J, with 17 bases in the middle. The germline gives CDR1 SEHNR, CDR2 FQNEAQ (reference sequence). The CDR3 contains 15 residues. CDR3 bases: TGTGCCAGCAGCAAATCAATAGGGGACCCCTATGGCTACACCTTC. It specifies CASSKSIGDPYGYTF.

J is TRBJ2-2 and V is TRBV5-3, with no clear D. TRBV5-3 is identified as an open reading frame with a role that is uncertain. The CDR3 runs to 14 residues. Trimming left V 8 bases short and J 5 bases short, with 16 bases between. The CDR3 DNA reads as TGTGCCAGCAGCCCCGAGGTTTTTACCGGGGAGCTGTTTTTT. The encoded protein is CASSPEVFTGELFF.

This chain uses TRBV5-5 with TRBJ1-1; TRBD1 might be the D (6 bases). Germline lookup yields CDR1 SGHKS and CDR2 YYEKEE (reference sequence). The CDR3 spans 14 residues. V gave up 2 bases and J gave up 4 bases, with 12 bases separating them. The CDR3, as DNA: TGTGCCAGCAGCTTCCGACAGGCTGGCACTGAAGCTTTCTTT. It encodes CASSFRQAGTEAFF.

The CDR3 is CASSPLTLSGTYNEQFF. The CDR3 coding sequence is TGTGCCAGCTCACCCCTGACCCTCAGCGGCACCTACAATGAGCAGTTCTTC. The chain carries TRBV18 and TRBJ2-1, with D possibly being TRBD2 (5 bases). Germline V lookup: CDR1 KGHSH, CDR2 LQKENI. CDR3 size: 17 residues. Trimming removed 3 bases at V and 2 bases at J, with 17 bases between.